A selection of T cell receptor beta chains follows, all from one sample in a study of cytomegalovirus exposure and HLA in healthy donors. Generated by immunoSEQ multiplex PCR, the TCRdb table keeps only in-frame clones and is missing some. The sample has some 150,000 clones, 64% seen once. Sequenced material: PBMCs. All receptors come from a middle-aged woman in good health and CMV-seronegative. The CDR3 runs from the conserved cysteine through the conserved F or W. D genes are given only for firm matches. Some rows mark clone size as missing; the rest say once, few, many or name a class of expanded clone.

D gene: -
J gene: TRBJ1-3
clone size: once
V gene: TRBV2
CDR3 DNA: TGTGCCAGCGTCTCACAGGGCCTCTCTGGAAACACCATATATTTT
CDR3 protein: CASVSQGLSGNTIYF

D gene: TRBD1
J gene: TRBJ1-2
clone size: -
V gene: TRBV7-2
CDR3 DNA: TGTGCCAGCAGCCTACCGACAGGGTCACCCAACTATGGCTACACCTTC
CDR3 protein: CASSLPTGSPNYGYTF

D gene: TRBD2
J gene: TRBJ2-1
clone size: -
V gene: TRBV29-1
CDR3 DNA: TGCAGCGTTGAGCTGGGACTAGCGGGGAGCTACAATGAGCAGTTCTTC
CDR3 protein: CSVELGLAGSYNEQFF

D gene: -
J gene: TRBJ2-1
clone size: -
V gene: TRBV5-5
CDR3 DNA: TGTGCCAGCAGCTCCGATAGCAATGAGCAGTTCTTC
CDR3 protein: CASSSDSNEQFF

D gene: -
J gene: TRBJ2-3
clone size: few
V gene: TRBV6-4
CDR3 DNA: TGTGCCAGCAGTGACACTAGCACAGATACGCAGTATTTT
CDR3 protein: CASSDTSTDTQYF

D gene: -
J gene: TRBJ2-5
clone size: few
V gene: TRBV5-1
CDR3 DNA: TGCGCCAGCAGCCCCGGGACAACGTACCAAGAGACCCAGTACTTC
CDR3 protein: CASSPGTTYQETQYF

D gene: -
J gene: TRBJ1-2
clone size: -
V gene: TRBV19
CDR3 DNA: TGTGCCAGTAGTATCACGGACTATGGCTACACCTTC
CDR3 protein: CASSITDYGYTF

D gene: -
J gene: TRBJ2-7
clone size: -
V gene: TRBV5-1
CDR3 DNA: TGCGCCAGCAGCTTGTCGGAGGGAGAGAAGTACTTC
CDR3 protein: CASSLSEGEKYF

D gene: -
J gene: TRBJ2-4
clone size: -
V gene: TRBV30
CDR3 DNA: TGTGCCTGGAGTGGAGGTGGGGAGGCCAAAAACATTCAGTACTTC
CDR3 protein: CAWSGGGEAKNIQYF

D gene: TRBD1
J gene: TRBJ2-7
clone size: few
V gene: TRBV19
CDR3 DNA: TGTGCCAGTAGTTCGCGACAGGGGCAATACTACGAGCAGTACTTC
CDR3 protein: CASSSRQGQYYEQYF

D gene: TRBD2
J gene: TRBJ2-7
clone size: once
V gene: TRBV7-2
CDR3 DNA: TGTGCCAGCAGCTTAACGACTAGCGGGTCTTACGAGCAGTACTTC
CDR3 protein: CASSLTTSGSYEQYF

D gene: -
J gene: TRBJ2-5
clone size: -
V gene: TRBV2
CDR3 DNA: TGTGCCAGCAGTGTCGAAGAGACCCAGTACTTC
CDR3 protein: CASSVEETQYF

D gene: -
J gene: TRBJ1-3
clone size: -
V gene: TRBV7-3
CDR3 DNA: TGTGCCAGCAGTTCGGAGAATGGAAACACCATATATTTT
CDR3 protein: CASSSENGNTIYF

D gene: -
J gene: TRBJ2-7
clone size: -
V gene: TRBV4-1
CDR3 DNA: TGCGCCAGCAGCCAAGCCCGCTACTACGAGCAGTACTTC
CDR3 protein: CASSQARYYEQYF

D gene: -
J gene: TRBJ1-6
clone size: -
V gene: TRBV5-6
CDR3 DNA: TGTGCCAGCACTTACATATCCGGGAGAAATTCACCCCTCCACTTT
CDR3 protein: CASTYISGRNSPLHF

D gene: TRBD1
J gene: TRBJ1-1
clone size: few
V gene: TRBV11-2
CDR3 DNA: TGTGCCAGCAGCTTCCGGACAGGGTTCTTCCCTGAAGCTTTCTTT
CDR3 protein: CASSFRTGFFPEAFF

D gene: TRBD1
J gene: TRBJ1-1
clone size: -
V gene: TRBV7-9
CDR3 DNA: TGTGCCAGCAGCTTAAGGACAGGGGGCTTCGATGAAGCTTTCTTT
CDR3 protein: CASSLRTGGFDEAFF

D gene: -
J gene: TRBJ1-2
clone size: -
V gene: TRBV25-1
CDR3 DNA: TGTGCCAGCAGTGGGCACGGGAACTATGGCTACACCTTC
CDR3 protein: CASSGHGNYGYTF

D gene: -
J gene: TRBJ1-5
clone size: -
V gene: TRBV27
CDR3 DNA: TGTGCCAGCAGCCGAGGGAATGGCAGACAGCCCCAGCATTTT
CDR3 protein: CASSRGNGRQPQHF

D gene: TRBD1
J gene: TRBJ1-4
clone size: -
V gene: TRBV19
CDR3 DNA: TGTGCCAGCGCACAGGGGGCAACTAATGAAAAACTGTTTTTT
CDR3 protein: CASAQGATNEKLFF

D gene: -
J gene: TRBJ1-1
clone size: -
V gene: TRBV4-1
CDR3 DNA: TGCGCCAGCAGCCAAAAGCTCTGGGCCACTGAAGCTTTCTTT
CDR3 protein: CASSQKLWATEAFF

D gene: TRBD1
J gene: TRBJ1-5
clone size: -
V gene: TRBV7-2
CDR3 DNA: TGTGCCAGCAGCTTAGCAGGGGGCAGCAATCAGCCCCAGCATTTT
CDR3 protein: CASSLAGGSNQPQHF

D gene: -
J gene: TRBJ1-1
clone size: -
V gene: TRBV7-9
CDR3 DNA: TGTGCCAGCAGCCCGGGGGGGGGACTCACTGAAGCTTTCTTT
CDR3 protein: CASSPGGGLTEAFF

D gene: TRBD1
J gene: TRBJ1-1
clone size: few
V gene: TRBV6-1
CDR3 DNA: TGTGCCAGCGGGACGGACAGGGGGAACACTGAAGCTTTCTTT
CDR3 protein: CASGTDRGNTEAFF

D gene: -
J gene: TRBJ1-2
clone size: -
V gene: TRBV30
CDR3 DNA: TGTGCCTGGAGTCGGACAGAGGGGGATGGCTACACCTTC
CDR3 protein: CAWSRTEGDGYTF

D gene: -
J gene: TRBJ2-7
clone size: -
V gene: TRBV7-9
CDR3 DNA: TGTGCCAGCAGCTCCCAGGCTTCGTCAAGGGAGCAGTACTTC
CDR3 protein: CASSSQASSREQYF

D gene: TRBD2
J gene: TRBJ2-1
clone size: few
V gene: TRBV13
CDR3 DNA: TGTGCCAGCAGCTTACGGCTCGTGGGGAGGGTGCAGTTCTTC
CDR3 protein: CASSLRLVGRVQFF

D gene: -
J gene: TRBJ1-2
clone size: -
V gene: TRBV20-1
CDR3 DNA: TGCAGTGGAACCAGCGGGATAGGCTACACCTTC
CDR3 protein: CSGTSGIGYTF

D gene: -
J gene: TRBJ1-5
clone size: -
V gene: TRBV19
CDR3 DNA: TGTGCCAGTAGTATCCTTCCCCTTGAGGGGCCCCAGCATTTT
CDR3 protein: CASSILPLEGPQHF

D gene: -
J gene: TRBJ2-7
clone size: -
V gene: TRBV30
CDR3 DNA: TGTGCCTGGAGTGTTCCTGGGACAAGCTCCTACGAGCAGTACTTC
CDR3 protein: CAWSVPGTSSYEQYF

D gene: TRBD1
J gene: TRBJ2-7
clone size: -
V gene: TRBV5-4
CDR3 DNA: TGTGCCAGCAGCGCGGACACCAGGGGGCTTGACGAGCAGTACTTC
CDR3 protein: CASSADTRGLDEQYF

D gene: TRBD2
J gene: TRBJ2-3
clone size: -
V gene: TRBV6-5
CDR3 DNA: TGTGCCAGCAGTCGGCGGGGGGCAGATACGCAGTATTTT
CDR3 protein: CASSRRGADTQYF

D gene: -
J gene: TRBJ1-5
clone size: -
V gene: TRBV6-6
CDR3 DNA: TGTGCCAGCAGTTCCTCCCCACTGAATCAGCCCCAGCATTTT
CDR3 protein: CASSSSPLNQPQHF

D gene: -
J gene: TRBJ1-1
clone size: few
V gene: TRBV19
CDR3 DNA: TGTGCCAGTAGTATTTGGGGCACCTCCAACACTGAAGCTTTCTTT
CDR3 protein: CASSIWGTSNTEAFF

D gene: TRBD2
J gene: TRBJ2-4
clone size: -
V gene: TRBV27
CDR3 DNA: TGTGCCAGCAGTTTAATCTCGGGGGGGCCAGTTGCCAAAAACATTCAGTACTTC
CDR3 protein: CASSLISGGPVAKNIQYF

D gene: -
J gene: TRBJ1-3
clone size: -
V gene: TRBV4-3
CDR3 DNA: TGCGCCAGCAGCCAAGATAGCGGAGGCAGAAACACCATATATTTT
CDR3 protein: CASSQDSGGRNTIYF

D gene: -
J gene: TRBJ2-2
clone size: -
V gene: TRBV29-1
CDR3 DNA: TGCAGCGTGCACCCGGAGGGTTTGAACACCGGGGAGCTGTTTTTT
CDR3 protein: CSVHPEGLNTGELFF

D gene: TRBD2
J gene: TRBJ2-5
clone size: -
V gene: TRBV2
CDR3 DNA: TGTGCCAGCAGACCGAGCGGGGGCCCCCGGGAGACCCAGTACTTC
CDR3 protein: CASRPSGGPRETQYF

D gene: -
J gene: TRBJ2-7
clone size: -
V gene: TRBV11-2
CDR3 DNA: TGTGCCAGCAGCTCCCCAGGGTGGTGGGAGCAGTACTTC
CDR3 protein: CASSSPGWWEQYF

D gene: -
J gene: TRBJ1-5
clone size: -
V gene: TRBV15
CDR3 DNA: TGTGCCACCAGCAGAGATCAACAGCCCCAGCATTTT
CDR3 protein: CATSRDQQPQHF

D gene: TRBD2
J gene: TRBJ2-7
clone size: -
V gene: TRBV19
CDR3 DNA: TGTGCCAGTAGTCCGCGGGGGATTGCCTACGAGCAGTACTTC
CDR3 protein: CASSPRGIAYEQYF